This T cell receptor beta chain was recorded in a study of a mutant IDH1 vaccine in newly diagnosed glioma. Overall study context: Patients were started on vaccination 4-6 weeks after radiotherapy alone, or with temozolomide cycles. Visits designated V12 and V13 were conducted at weeks 35 and 47, respectively. Every participant had undergone radiotherapy, temozolomide, or both before, and most underwent both.

Assay used: immunoSEQ multiplex PCR; TCRdb lists only in-frame clones, some missing. The sample contains 30,000 or so clones, around 90% of which appear only once. With regard to this clone: Antigen unknown.

Time point of the sample: week 47, end of study. What each vaccine dose contained was 300 ug of mutant IDH1 20-mer peptide, accompanied by topical imiquimod. Newly diagnosed WHO grade 3 or 4 IDH1-mutant, ATRX-lost astrocytomas were identified in the donors. This CDR3 has 13 residues. V was trimmed by 3 bases and J by 5 bases, leaving 11 bases between them. Germline-derived CDR1 and CDR2 are GTSNPN and SVGIG (reference sequence). The chain recombines TRBV30 with TRBJ1-5; D may be TRBD1 (6 bases). This clonotype was sampled from a man aged 35 to 55 with glioma. The specimen comprised PBMCs, sampled from a glioma patient whose treatment included an IDH1 peptide vaccine. The CDR3 bases are TGTGCCTGGAGGGGGGCTACGGATCAGCCCCAGCATTTT. Its translation: CAWRGATDQPQHF. Combining the CDR3 with reference TRBV30 and TRBJ1-5 gives the whole variable domain SQTIHQWPATLVQPVGSPLSLECTVEGTSNPNLYWYRQAAGRGLQLLFYSVGIGQISSEVPQNLSASRPQDRQFILSSKKLLLSDSGFYLCAWRGATDQPQHFGDGTRLSIL.